This T cell receptor beta chain was recovered during a study of T cells after yellow fever vaccination. They built TCR cDNA with 5'RACE template switching, a step that put in a universal primer site and UMIs. TCRdb re-called the 5' RACE reads with MiXCR, one entry per CDR3 protein. The sample includes about 340,000 distinct CDR3 sequences, around 3.9% of them seen just once. This clonotype was recorded many times. The source of this sequence is a young man who received the YFV17D yellow fever vaccine. Material: PBMCs, obtained 5 days after the yellow fever booster vaccination.

DNA of the CDR3: TGCGCCAGCCTGGGCAGGGAAGCTTTCTTT. Translation gives CASLGREAFF. The chain is built from TRBV5-1 and TRBJ1-1; D unresolved. The CDR3 spans 10 residues. Germline V gene sequence: CDR1 SGHRS, CDR2 YFSETQ. The V gene lost 7 bases and the J gene lost 8 bases, with 9 bases spanning the gap.